The clone carrying this TCR beta chain has just a few counts. This sample was taken from a study of cytomegalovirus exposure and HLA in healthy donors. The PCR contained 60 Vbeta and 13 Jbeta primers. Clones were sequenced by immunoSEQ multiplex PCR, and TCRdb holds only the in-frame ones, with some missing. This sample has around 180,000 clones, with 85% found just once. Germline values: CDR1 SNHLY, CDR2 FYNNEI. V was shortened by 3 bases and J by 1 base, with 15 bases between the two germline ends. The CDR3 has 16 amino acids. This clonotype originated in a boy younger than 10 in good health and CMV-seronegative. The chain joins TRBV2 to TRBJ1-2; D may be TRBD1 (5 bases). What was sequenced was PBMCs. As DNA, the CDR3 is TGTGCCAGCAGTGACGGCCAGGGAATTATTAACTATGGCTACACCTTC. It yields the protein CASSDGQGIINYGYTF.